The present TCR beta chain was sequenced within a study of cytomegalovirus exposure and HLA in healthy donors. Separate from the approximately 600-subject first cohort was the approximately 120-subject validation cohort, to which the donors belonged. This clone is a singleton in its sample. Only in-frame clones appear in the TCRdb table, and some are missing; sequencing was by immunoSEQ multiplex PCR. The table has 95,000 to 150,000 clones, approximately 90% seen once; the top ten hold about 1.9%. This CDR3 is built from 13 residues. Germline lookup yields CDR1 MDHEN and CDR2 SYDVKM. V was clipped by 5 bases and J by 7 bases; unmatched bases: 5.

Sequencing input: PBMCs. This receptor was obtained from a woman aged 18-30 years in good health and CMV-seronegative. The gene calls are TRBV28 and TRBJ1-2, with TRBD1 identical over 9 bases. CDR3 residues: CASSPGTGLGYTF. CDR3 sequence (DNA): TGTGCCAGCAGTCCGGGGACAGGGCTTGGCTACACCTTC.